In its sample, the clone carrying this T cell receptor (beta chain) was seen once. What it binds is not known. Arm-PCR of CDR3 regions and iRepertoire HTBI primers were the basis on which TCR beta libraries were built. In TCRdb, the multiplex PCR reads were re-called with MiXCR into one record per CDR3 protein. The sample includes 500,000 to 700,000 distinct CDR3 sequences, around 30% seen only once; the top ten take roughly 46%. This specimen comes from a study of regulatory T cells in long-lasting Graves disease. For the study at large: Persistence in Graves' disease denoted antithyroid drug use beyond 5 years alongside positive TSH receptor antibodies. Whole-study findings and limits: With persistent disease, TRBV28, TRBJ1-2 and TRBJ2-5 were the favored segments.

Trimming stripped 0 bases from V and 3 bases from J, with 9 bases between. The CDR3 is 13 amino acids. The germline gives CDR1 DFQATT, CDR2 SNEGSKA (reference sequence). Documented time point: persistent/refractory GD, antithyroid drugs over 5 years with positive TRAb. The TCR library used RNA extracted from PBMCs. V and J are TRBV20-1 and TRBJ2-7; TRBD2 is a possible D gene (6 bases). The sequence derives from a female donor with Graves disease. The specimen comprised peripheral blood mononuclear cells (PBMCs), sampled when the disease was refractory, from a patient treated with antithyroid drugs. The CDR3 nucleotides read TGCAGTGCTAGAGAGGGTAGCGGCTACGAGCAGTACTTC. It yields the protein CSAREGSGYEQYF.